The 4 T cell receptor beta chains below were found in one sample sequenced in a study of metastatic and nonmetastatic thyroid tumors. All patients were treatment-naive before thyroid surgery. TCRdb re-clonotyped the PCR reads through MiXCR. The data contain 5,500 to 6,500 clones, approximately 31% of them singletons. The sample taken for sequencing was adjacent normal tissue. All receptors derive from a male donor with papillary thyroid cancer or a benign thyroid nodule (not recorded which). Some clones in this sample may be carry-over from other donors' samples.

This clone qualifies as medium-sized (0.01 to 0.1%). The rearrangement joins TRBV5-6 to TRBJ1-2, with no clear D. CDR1 SGHDT and CDR2 YYEEEE come from the germline V gene. Trimming took 5 bases from V and 10 from J, leaving 15 bases between them. This CDR3 has 12 amino acids. CDR3 amino acids: CASRVRGVDYTF. In nucleotides, the CDR3 is TGTGCCAGCAGGGTTAGAGGCGTTGACTACACCTTC.

J is TRBJ2-1 and V is TRBV5-1, with TRBD2 matching 16 bases. The V gene's germline CDR1 is SGHRS and CDR2 YFSETQ. This CDR3 is 18 amino acids long. V dropped 2 bases and J dropped 1; count of bases not matched to a gene: 3. CDR3 amino acids: CASSFLGLAGGSYNEQFF. The CDR3 region has the DNA TGCGCCAGCAGCTTCTTGGGACTAGCGGGAGGGTCCTACAATGAGCAGTTCTTC.

Sample share makes this clone large. The CDR3 sequence is CASGGSSYEQYF. CDR3 nucleotide sequence: TGTGCCAGTGGCGGATCCTCCTACGAGCAGTACTTC. The chain combines TRBV11-2 with TRBJ2-7; D call uncertain. V was trimmed by 9 bases and J by 0 bases, leaving 9 bases between them. Germline V gene sequence: CDR1 SGHAT, CDR2 FQNNGV. There are 12 residues in the CDR3.

This clone is a singleton in its sample. The V call is TRBV6-2 or TRBV6-3, the J call TRBJ2-7; TRBD2 matches 13 bases. J lost 2 bases, V lost 5 bases, and 18 bases had no gene match. This CDR3 has 20 amino acids. The germline gives CDR1 MNHEY, CDR2 SVGEGT. The CDR3 loop is CASSPLPGGTSGTHAYEQYF. The CDR3 DNA follows: TGTGCCAGCAGTCCACTCCCCGGTGGGACTAGCGGGACCCATGCCTACGAGCAGTACTTC.